These T cell receptor beta chains were read from a single sample in a study of T cells in Graves' hyperthyroidism and ophthalmopathy. A single record per CDR3 protein comes from TCRdb applying MiXCR to the multiplex PCR reads. Of 350,000 or so distinct CDR3 sequences in the sample, about a sixth were seen once. Sequencing was done on a sample of blood. These receptors were collected from a woman between 40 and 55 years old with Graves' ophthalmopathy. The CDR3 runs from the conserved cysteine through the conserved F or W. The order of the fields is J gene, D gene, clone size, V gene, CDR3 protein, CDR3 DNA. A D gene is named only where the DNA matches it firmly. Only part of the rows carry a size: once, few, many, or a class if the clone is expanded.

>TRBJ2-7|TRBD1|many|TRBV3-1
CASSQDGTAYEQYF
TGTGCCAGCAGCCAAGACGGGACAGCCTACGAGCAGTACTTC
>TRBJ1-2|TRBD1|many|TRBV15
CATSRGRAGQGGNGYTF
TGTGCCACCAGCAGAGGTCGGGCAGGACAGGGTGGTAATGGCTACACCTTC
>TRBJ1-5|.|many|TRBV19
CASSINANQPQHF
TGTGCCAGTAGTATAAATGCTAATCAGCCCCAGCATTTT
>TRBJ2-5|.|few|TRBV6-2/TRBV6-3
CASSYSPEGETQYF
TGTGCCAGCAGTTACAGTCCAGAGGGGGAGACCCAGTACTTC
>TRBJ2-2|.|many|TRBV4-1
CASSHPSRHINTGELFF
TGCGCCAGCAGCCACCCCTCCCGACACATCAACACCGGGGAGCTGTTTTTT
>TRBJ2-7|TRBD2|many|TRBV4-1
CASSQAAGGGYEQYF
TGCGCCAGCAGCCAAGCGGCGGGAGGGGGTTACGAGCAGTACTTC
>TRBJ2-7|.|many|TRBV15
CATSRGGTDYEQYF
TGTGCCACCAGCAGAGGTGGGACGGACTACGAGCAGTACTTC
>TRBJ1-3|TRBD1|many|TRBV7-2
CASWRQGTLGNTIYF
TGTGCCAGCTGGAGACAGGGGACTCTTGGAAACACCATATATTTT
>TRBJ1-6|.|.|TRBV30
CAWSPVGSSPLHF
TGTGCCTGGAGTCCAGTTGGGTCTTCACCCCTCCACTTT
>TRBJ1-1|TRBD1|many|TRBV12-3/TRBV12-4
CASSPEGANTEAFF
TGTGCCAGCAGTCCCGAGGGGGCCAACACTGAAGCTTTCTTT
>TRBJ1-1|.|many|TRBV5-6
CASSFRTAGGNTEAFF
TGTGCCAGCAGCTTTAGGACCGCAGGAGGGAACACTGAAGCTTTCTTT
>TRBJ1-1|.|many|TRBV28
CASSSPGPANTEAFF
TGTGCCAGCAGTTCCCCGGGACCCGCGAACACTGAAGCTTTCTTT
>TRBJ2-7|TRBD2|.|TRBV6-1
CASLRSGLTAGDSDEQYF
TGTGCCAGCCTTAGAAGCGGGTTGACAGCGGGAGATTCGGACGAGCAGTACTTC
>TRBJ2-1|TRBD1|.|TRBV6-1
CASSVVARDRVKGHEQFF
TGTGCCAGCAGTGTCGTGGCTCGGGACAGGGTTAAAGGGCATGAGCAGTTCTTC
>TRBJ2-2|.|many|TRBV12-3/TRBV12-4
CASRTRNTGELFF
TGTGCCAGCCGAACAAGGAACACCGGGGAGCTGTTTTTT
>TRBJ1-3|.|many|TRBV24-1
CATSEGRDKGNTIYF
TGTGCCACCAGTGAGGGTCGGGACAAAGGAAACACCATATATTTT
>TRBJ2-7|TRBD1|.|TRBV20-1
CSAGGTGGHKVYEQYF
TGCAGTGCTGGGGGGACAGGGGGCCATAAAGTCTACGAGCAGTACTTC
>TRBJ1-6|.|.|TRBV6-1
CASSRSSYNSPLHF
TGTGCCAGCAGCCGAAGCTCCTATAATTCACCCCTCCACTTT
>TRBJ2-7|TRBD1|.|TRBV12-3/TRBV12-4
CASALRQGRNEQYF
TGTGCCAGCGCCCTTAGACAGGGGCGAAACGAGCAGTACTTC
>TRBJ1-1|TRBD1|.|TRBV6-1
CASRGTGEDTEAFF
TGTGCCAGCAGAGGTACAGGGGAGGACACTGAAGCTTTCTTT
>TRBJ1-5|.|many|TRBV7-6
CASSAGREGNQPQHF
TGTGCCAGCAGCGCCGGTAGGGAGGGAAATCAGCCCCAGCATTTT
>TRBJ2-7|TRBD2|.|TRBV12-5
CASGLGTSGIYEQYF
TGTGCTAGTGGTTTGGGGACTAGCGGGATCTACGAGCAGTACTTC
>TRBJ1-5|.|many|TRBV20-1
CSARPLENQPQHF
TGCAGTGCCAGGCCCCTCGAGAATCAGCCCCAGCATTTT
>TRBJ2-7|.|.|TRBV28
CASRHIGGRDGEQYF
TGTGCCAGCAGACATATAGGGGGGAGGGATGGGGAGCAGTACTTC
>TRBJ2-7|.|many|TRBV10-3
CAINQGSLYEQYF
TGTGCCATCAACCAGGGTTCCCTCTACGAGCAGTACTTC
>TRBJ1-1|.|many|TRBV5-1
CASSLASGNTEAFF
TGCGCCAGCAGCTTGGCTTCGGGGAACACTGAAGCTTTCTTT
>TRBJ2-7|TRBD2|few|TRBV6-2/TRBV6-3
CASSDPGLAGLTYF
TGTGCCAGCAGTGACCCGGGACTAGCGGGTTTAACGTACTTC
>TRBJ1-2|.|many|TRBV6-2/TRBV6-3
CASSYSAANYGYTF
TGTGCCAGCAGTTACTCCGCAGCTAACTATGGCTACACCTTC
>TRBJ2-7|.|few|TRBV6-1
CASSVLPLDLRSEQYF
TGTGCCAGCAGTGTCCTGCCGCTAGACCTCAGGTCCGAGCAGTACTTC
>TRBJ1-1|.|many|TRBV28
CASSLDPQDAEAFF
TGTGCCAGCAGTCTGGATCCCCAGGATGCTGAAGCTTTCTTT
>TRBJ2-3|.|many|TRBV12-3/TRBV12-4
CASSANGRVADTQYF
TGTGCCAGCAGTGCTAACGGGAGAGTCGCAGATACGCAGTATTTT
>TRBJ1-1|.|.|TRBV6-1
CASTQGMNTEAFF
TGTGCCAGCACCCAGGGGATGAACACTGAAGCTTTCTTT
>TRBJ1-1|.|many|TRBV18
CASSRGDSEAFF
TGTGCCAGCTCACGCGGTGACAGTGAAGCTTTCTTT
>TRBJ2-5|TRBD2|many|TRBV20-1
CSAVYGRAGETQYF
TGCAGTGCTGTCTACGGGAGGGCCGGGGAGACCCAGTACTTC
>TRBJ2-4|.|.|TRBV18
CASSLPRGSKNIQYF
TGTGCCAGCTCACTTCCTAGGGGGAGCAAAAACATTCAGTACTTC
>TRBJ2-3|TRBD2|many|TRBV6-5
CASSYLAGGADTQYF
TGTGCCAGCAGTTATTTGGCGGGAGGCGCAGATACGCAGTATTTT